This T cell receptor beta chain was profiled in a study of blood T cells in healthy people across ages. The study's findings and limits: Diversity of TCR beta per million T cells declined in a roughly linear way with age. The CMV status of each donor remained undetermined, and this could have confounded shifts in expanded clonotypes.

As concerns this clonotype: Its specificity is unknown.

It was with a sample-barcoded 5' primer and a J-beta primer mix that a second PCR of roughly 7 to 12 cycles was run. From the 5' RACE reads, TCRdb called clonotypes with MiXCR, one entry per CDR3 protein. The repertoire includes about 730,000 distinct CDR3 sequences, roughly 41% of them detected once, and about 20% sits in the top ten. Between the trimmed V and J ends, which lost 0 bases and 6 bases, there was a span of 14 bases. Germline V CDR1 and CDR2: SGHAT, FQNNGV. The CDR3 sequence is 15 residues long. The chain recombines TRBV11-2 with TRBJ1-2, with a tentative D call TRBD1 (5 bases). The origin of this receptor is a woman aged 55 to 70 in good health. The sample taken for sequencing was blood. Here the CDR3 reads CASSLDGAGWNGYTF. The CDR3 nucleotides read TGTGCCAGCAGCTTAGATGGGGCAGGTTGGAATGGCTACACCTTC. The whole variable domain, remainder taken from reference TRBV11-2 and TRBJ1-2, is EAGVAQSPRYKIIEKRQSVAFWCNPISGHATLYWYQQILGQGPKLLIQFQNNGVVDDSQLPKDRFSAERLKGVDSTLKIQPAKLEDSAVYLCASSLDGAGWNGYTFGSGTRLTVV.